The 18 T cell receptor beta chains given below trace back to one sample, sequenced in a study of shared clonotypes between healthy human individuals. The data were produced by immunoSEQ multiplex PCR, yet TCRdb's version contains in-frame clones alone and is incomplete. The table includes about 330,000 clones, around 90% detected once. Sequenced: memory CD8+ T cells sorted from blood. Noted subset: CD45RO+ cells pooled with CCR7-negative TemRA cells. Receptors originate from a man between 18 and 29 years old in good health.

This sequence joins TRBV25-1 and TRBJ1-3; D unresolved. This CDR3 is built from 14 residues. Germline CDR1 is MGHDK and CDR2 is SYGVNS. V lost 1 base and J lost 3, with 7 bases in between. The CDR3 sequence: CASSESGVGNTIYF. For the CDR3, the DNA is TGTGCCAGCAGTGAATCCGGAGTTGGAAACACCATATATTTT. Full variable domain (outside the CDR3, taken from reference TRBV25-1 and TRBJ1-3): EADIYQTPRYLVIGTGKKITLECSQTMGHDKMYWYQQDPGMELHLIHYSYGVNSTEKGDLSSESTVSRIRTEHFPLTLESARPSHTSQYLCASSESGVGNTIYFGEGSWLTVV.

V and J are TRBV4-1 and TRBJ2-7, with D tentatively TRBD1 or TRBD2 (5 bases each). This CDR3 has 16 residues. V lost 1 base and J 3 bases, leaving 16 bases between the germline ends. The V gene's germline CDR1 is MGHRA and CDR2 YSYEKL. The DNA of the CDR3 is TGCGCCAGCAGCCAAGGGGGGTTCGGGCAGGACTACGAGCAGTACTTC. Residues: CASSQGGFGQDYEQYF.

The sample holds one count of this clone. This rearrangement joins TRBV10-3 to TRBJ1-5; the D is unclear. CDR1 ENHRY and CDR2 SYGVKD come from the germline V gene. The CDR3 spans 14 residues. Trimming pared 5 bases from V and 0 bases from J, leaving 8 bases between. As DNA, the CDR3 is TGTGCCATCAGTTCCCCCGGTAGCAATCAGCCCCAGCATTTT. Amino acids: CAISSPGSNQPQHF.

The J gene is TRBJ2-5, the V gene TRBV11-2; D is undetermined. Germline CDR1 is SGHAT and CDR2 is FQNNGV. This CDR3 is built from 13 residues. V was shortened by 0 bases and J by 3 bases, with 5 bases between the two germline ends. The CDR3 loop reads CASSLETEETQYF. The CDR3 bases are TGTGCCAGCAGCTTAGAGACGGAAGAGACCCAGTACTTC.

The chain recombines TRBV11-2 with TRBJ2-1; D unresolved. Germline CDR1 SGHAT, CDR2 FQNNGV. The CDR3 loop spans 13 amino acids. V lost 1 base, J lost 4 bases, and 5 bases lay in between. The DNA of the CDR3 is TGTGCCAGCAGCTTAGGATTATACAATGAGCAGTTCTTC. It encodes CASSLGLYNEQFF.

The rearrangement uses TRBV6-1 and TRBJ1-5, with D possibly TRBD1 on 6 matching bases. The CDR3 is 19 residues long. V lost 4 bases and J lost 0, with 22 bases in between. CDR1 MNHNS and CDR2 SASEGT come from the germline V gene. The CDR3 here is CASSGKGELARDSNQPQHF. The CDR3 DNA reads TGTGCCAGCAGTGGAAAGGGGGAACTTGCGCGGGATAGCAATCAGCCCCAGCATTTT.

This chain uses TRBV5-1 with TRBJ1-1, with unresolved D. Germline loops: CDR1 SGHRS, CDR2 YFSETQ. CDR3 length: 14 amino acids. V was shortened by 4 bases and J by 5 bases, with 15 bases between the two germline ends. The CDR3 DNA is TGCGCCAGCAGCCTATGGACCTTGGAGACTGAAGCTTTCTTT. This codes for CASSLWTLETEAFF. The full variable domain, its missing parts supplied by reference TRBV5-1 and TRBJ1-1, is KAGVTQTPRYLIKTRGQQVTLSCSPISGHRSVSWYQQTPGQGLQFLFEYFSETQRNKGNFPGRFSGRQFSNSRSEMNVSTLELGDSALYLCASSLWTLETEAFFGQGTRLTVV.

The rearrangement joins TRBV9 to TRBJ1-1; TRBD1 might be the D (5 bases). Deletions cut 2 bases from V and 1 base from J, with 9 bases between. Germline loops: CDR1 SGDLS, CDR2 YYNGEE. This CDR3 has 14 amino acids. The CDR3 here is CASSVIGGNTEAFF. DNA of the CDR3: TGTGCCAGCAGCGTCATTGGGGGGAACACTGAAGCTTTCTTT. Filled out from reference TRBV9 and TRBJ1-1, the complete variable domain reads DSGVTQTPKHLITATGQRVTLRCSPRSGDLSVYWYQQSLDQGLQFLIQYYNGEERAKGNILERFSAQQFPDLHSELNLSSLELGDSALYFCASSVIGGNTEAFFGQGTRLTVV.

The V gene is TRBV27, the J gene TRBJ2-2; 9 positions match TRBD2. Germline V lookup: CDR1 MNHEY, CDR2 SMNVEV (reference sequence). Trimming removed 6 bases from V and 4 bases from J; junction bases left unmatched: 9. This CDR3 is 16 amino acids long. This CDR3 reads CASRPVTSGPTGELFF. The CDR3 DNA reads as TGTGCCAGCAGACCCGTCACTAGCGGGCCCACCGGGGAGCTGTTTTTT.

The chain joins TRBV9 to TRBJ2-7, with D maybe TRBD2 (6 bases). Germline CDR1 reads SGDLS; CDR2 reads YYNGEE. Trimming removed 4 bases at V and 0 bases at J, with 17 bases between. The CDR3 sequence is 16 residues long. CDR3 amino acids: CASSPNSGPSSYEQYF. Written as DNA, the CDR3 is TGTGCCAGCAGCCCTAATAGCGGACCAAGCTCCTACGAGCAGTACTTC. The complete variable domain, with remaining parts taken from reference TRBV9 and TRBJ2-7, reads DSGVTQTPKHLITATGQRVTLRCSPRSGDLSVYWYQQSLDQGLQFLIQYYNGEERAKGNILERFSAQQFPDLHSELNLSSLELGDSALYFCASSPNSGPSSYEQYFGPGTRLTVT.

The rearrangement links TRBV13 to TRBJ2-2, with 12 positions matching TRBD1. The CDR3 contains 16 residues. The junction had 8 bases not matched to a gene; V was cut back by 5 bases and J by 7 bases. Germline CDR1 PRHDT, CDR2 FYEKMQ (reference sequence). The CDR3 loop reads CASSGWDRGQGGELFF. The CDR3 DNA follows: TGTGCCAGCAGCGGTTGGGACAGGGGGCAAGGCGGGGAGCTGTTTTTT.

This chain connects TRBV4-1 to TRBJ2-7; TRBD2 matches at 8 bases. The V gene's germline CDR1 is MGHRA and CDR2 YSYEKL. The V segment lost 1 base and the J segment 3 bases; nucleotides outside the gene matches: 5. This CDR3 spans 15 amino acids. CDR3 nucleotide sequence: TGCGCCAGCAGCCAAGTTCTTAGCGGGGACTACGAGCAGTACTTC. This translates into CASSQVLSGDYEQYF.

This chain connects TRBV29-1 to TRBJ2-7, with D possibly TRBD1 on 6 matching bases. With 4 bases removed from V and 2 bases from J, the gap between germline ends came to 9 bases. This CDR3 comprises 12 residues. The germline V gene has CDR1 SQVTM and CDR2 ANQGSEA. In nucleotides, the CDR3 is TGCAGCGTTGGGGACACCACCTACGAGCAGTACTTC. Translated: CSVGDTTYEQYF.

The chain couples TRBV25-1 to TRBJ2-7; no firm D call. This CDR3 is built from 13 residues. Germline CDR1 MGHDK, CDR2 SYGVNS. The germline V and J ends were trimmed by 6 bases and 3 bases, with 12 bases remaining between them. This chain's CDR3 is CASSFSIDYEQYF. The CDR3 region has the DNA TGTGCCAGCAGCTTCTCAATCGACTACGAGCAGTACTTC.

The CDR3 nucleotides read TGTGCCAGCAGCTTAAGGGGGTCTGGCTATGGCTACACCTTC. Amino acid sequence: CASSLRGSGYGYTF. The gene calls are TRBV5-6 and TRBJ1-2; possibly TRBD1 for D (6 bases). Germline V gene lookup returns CDR1 SGHDT and CDR2 YYEEEE. The CDR3 has 14 amino acids. V shed 2 bases and J shed 4 bases, with 12 bases lying between them.

J is TRBJ2-7 and V is TRBV5-6; no reliable D call. The CDR3 has 16 residues. V gave up 1 base and J gave up 5 bases, with 19 bases separating them. The germline V gene has CDR1 SGHDT and CDR2 YYEEEE. CDR3 in amino acids: CASSLIVDTFLHEQYF. The CDR3 bases are TGTGCCAGCAGCTTGATTGTCGACACGTTCTTGCACGAGCAGTACTTC.

This chain links TRBV19 with TRBJ1-1, with D hard to call. Trimming removed 8 bases from V and 2 bases from J, with 12 bases in between. Germline CDR1 reads LNHDA; CDR2 reads SQIVND (reference sequence). The CDR3 is 13 residues long. The CDR3 DNA is TGTGCCAGTCGGGTCGGCGCAAACACTGAAGCTTTCTTT. Amino acid sequence: CASRVGANTEAFF.

This clone was counted once. V usage is TRBV9 and J usage is TRBJ1-1, with 7 bases matching TRBD1. Per germline, CDR1 SGDLS and CDR2 YYNGEE. The trim removed 4 bases at V and 6 bases at J, leaving 9 bases unmatched. The CDR3 consists of 14 residues. The CDR3 DNA sequence: TGTGCCAGCAGCCCAACAGGGGAAGTCGCTGAAGCTTTCTTT. It yields the protein CASSPTGEVAEAFF.